Shown below are 6 T cell receptor beta chains from a single sample sequenced in a study of cytomegalovirus exposure and HLA in healthy donors. Vbeta (60) and Jbeta (13) primers were used in the PCR. Sequenced by immunoSEQ multiplex PCR; TCRdb stores in-frame clones only, minus some. Of about 100,000 clones listed, approximately 73% are singletons. The sequenced sample consisted of PBMCs. These receptors were obtained from a woman between 50 and 59 years old in good health and CMV-seropositive.

This chain connects TRBV5-4 to TRBJ1-2, with 10 bases aligning to TRBD1. The V and J ends lost 5 bases and 2 bases, in that order; junction bases with no gene match: 3. This CDR3 has 14 residues. Germline V gene data show CDR1 as SGHNT and CDR2 as YYREEE (reference sequence). The CDR3 sequence: CASRGTGVNYGYTF. The CDR3 nucleotides are TGTGCCAGCAGGGGGACAGGGGTAAACTATGGCTACACCTTC.

The chain uses TRBV6-1 and TRBJ1-4; D gene unclear. Trimming cost V 10 bases and J 3 bases, with 15 bases left between them. This CDR3 contains 14 residues. The germline V gene has CDR1 MNHNS and CDR2 SASEGT. CDR3: CAIGVAGANEKLFF. The CDR3 DNA is TGTGCCATTGGGGTGGCCGGGGCTAATGAAAAACTGTTTTTT.

Only one count was recorded for this clone. The chain uses TRBV7-9 and TRBJ1-4; 8 bases map to TRBD1. The V gene's germline CDR1 is SEHNR and CDR2 FQNEAQ (reference sequence). V shed 5 bases, J shed 8 bases, and the junction held 7 bases outside the gene matches. The CDR3 is 14 residues long. In DNA, the CDR3 is TGTGCCAGCAGCGTCCAGGGGGCTGGAGAAAAACTGTTTTTT. It codes for CASSVQGAGEKLFF.

The chain is built from TRBV9 and TRBJ2-2, with 7 positions matching TRBD2. With V trimmed by 4 bases and J by 5 bases, 11 bases remained unmatched. This CDR3 is 16 amino acids long. The germline CDR1 and CDR2 sequences are SGDLS and YYNGEE. Here the CDR3 DNA reads TGTGCCAGCAGCCCGACTGGGGACGGGAGGACCGGGGAGCTGTTTTTT. Translating gives CASSPTGDGRTGELFF.

This clone showed up just a few times. This chain connects TRBV19 to TRBJ2-2; possible D gene TRBD1, 6 bases. This CDR3 is 13 amino acids long. V lost 5 bases and J lost 7, with 11 bases in between. CDR1 is LNHDA, CDR2 SQIVND, per germline (reference sequence). The CDR3 DNA sequence: TGTGCCAGTAGTGTCAGGGGATACGGGGAGCTGTTTTTT. Protein product: CASSVRGYGELFF.

The chain links TRBV29-1 to TRBJ1-1; possible D gene TRBD1, 6 bases. Per the germline V gene, CDR1 is SQVTM and CDR2 is ANQGSEA. CDR3 length: 12 amino acids. Trimming removed 6 bases from V and 4 bases from J, with 12 bases in between. CDR3: CSVEQGSTEAFF. CDR3 DNA: TGCAGCGTCGAACAGGGATCCACTGAAGCTTTCTTT. The complete variable domain, with remaining parts taken from reference TRBV29-1 and TRBJ1-1, reads SAVISQKPSRDICQRGTSLTIQCQVDSQVTMMFWYRQQPGQSLTLIATANQGSEATYESGFVIDKFPISRPNLTFSTLTVSNMSPEDSSIYLCSVEQGSTEAFFGQGTRLTVV.